The 6 T cell receptor beta chains reported below all come from one sample, sequenced in a study of response to subunit inactivated influenza vaccine. TCRdb reprocessed the RT-PCR reads via MiXCR and lists one record per CDR3 protein. The sample has roughly 540,000 distinct CDR3 sequences; 20% to 25% are singletons. This sample also belongs to another study, concerning T cells expressing NK-cell markers. Per that study: Libraries used 5'RACE template switching adding universal primer site and UMIs.

Sequenced material: CD4+ T cells sorted from PBMCs, taken 11 to 12 days after vaccination. These receptor sequences come from a man aged 45-60 years who received an inactivated influenza vaccine.

This clonotype has only a few counts. The chain couples TRBV7-2 to TRBJ2-1; D is unresolved. This CDR3 has 15 residues. CDR1 and CDR2 (germline): SGHTA, FQGNSA. The germline V and J ends were trimmed by 2 bases and 6 bases, with 14 bases remaining between them. The CDR3 region has the DNA TGTGCCAGCAGCTTACTGGCTAGTCAGGTCAATGAGCAGTTCTTC. It encodes CASSLLASQVNEQFF.

CDR3 sequence (DNA): TGCAGCACCCAGGTGGCTAGCGGCACAGATACGCAGTATTTT. It codes for CSTQVASGTDTQYF. V gene TRBV29-1 combines with J gene TRBJ2-3; D is perhaps TRBD2 (6 bases). Germline CDR1 is SQVTM and CDR2 is ANQGSEA. The CDR3 consists of 14 residues. V lost 8 bases, J lost 1 base, and 16 bases lay in between.

This chain connects TRBV27 to TRBJ1-2, with 9 bases identical to TRBD1. The junction had 9 bases not matched to a gene; V was cut back by 5 bases and J by 8 bases. Germline loops: CDR1 MNHEY, CDR2 SMNVEV (reference sequence). The CDR3 extends over 14 amino acids. The CDR3 region is CASSVRTGEEGYTF. In DNA form, the CDR3 reads TGTGCCAGCAGTGTTCGGACAGGGGAGGAGGGCTACACCTTC.

This chain connects TRBV29-1 to TRBJ1-3; D gene uncertain. CDR1 SQVTM and CDR2 ANQGSEA come from the germline V gene. The CDR3 totals 13 residues. The ends were cut back, 7 bases at V and 4 bases at J, with 14 bases in the middle. The CDR3 reads CSACVSLGNTIYF. The CDR3 DNA reads TGCAGCGCTTGTGTCTCATTAGGAAACACCATATATTTT. Full variable domain (outside the CDR3, taken from reference TRBV29-1 and TRBJ1-3): SAVISQKPSRDICQRGTSLTIQCQVDSQVTMMFWYRQQPGQSLTLIATANQGSEATYESGFVIDKFPISRPNLTFSTLTVSNMSPEDSSIYLCSACVSLGNTIYFGEGSWLTVV.

This clonotype has a handful of counts. This sequence joins TRBV12-3 or TRBV12-4 and TRBJ2-1; D uncertain. This CDR3 is built from 11 residues. Trimming removed 8 bases at V and 9 bases at J, with 11 bases between. CDR3 bases: TGTGCCAGCGGCTTGAAGGGTGAGCAGTTCTTC. This gives the protein CASGLKGEQFF.

The V gene is TRBV7-2, the J gene TRBJ1-5; 7 bases map to TRBD1. Trimming cost V 3 bases and J 9 bases; bases outside gene matches: 11. The CDR3 consists of 15 residues. The germline V gene encodes CDR1 SGHTA and CDR2 FQGNSA. In nucleotides, the CDR3 is TGTGCCAGCAGCTTGCATACAGGGGACTTGGGGCCCCAGCATTTT. Residues: CASSLHTGDLGPQHF.